This TCR beta chain was identified in a study of blood T cell repertoires in COVID-19. Overall study context: Acute and convalescent COVID-19 samples came from the United States, Italy and Spain. T cells, B-cell-depleted T cells, or PBMCs provided the cDNA or gDNA that served as material.

The germline gives CDR1 KGHSH, CDR2 LQKENI. The CDR3 length is 13 residues. V was pared by 0 bases and J by 3 bases, with 4 bases between. The authors' processing: For nucleated cells, counts were estimated from reference gene primer amplification. Clones were sequenced by immunoSEQ multiplex PCR, and TCRdb holds only the in-frame ones, with some missing. Clone size and the V and J calls come from that table; the DNA yielded D and trimming. The sample holds some 400,000 clones, around 87% seen once. Note on this clone: Other DNA sequences in the sample encode the same CDR3.

Enrollment of patients from Seattle took place during active infection, with longitudinal follow-up. The TCR comes from a woman aged 60-75 years with COVID-19, enrolled during active disease. The sequenced material came from peripheral blood. This sequence joins TRBV18 and TRBJ2-3; no firm D call. The CDR3 here is CASSPPSTDTQYF. CDR3 DNA: TGTGCCAGCTCACCACCGAGTACAGATACGCAGTATTTT.